One sample yielded the 17 T cell receptor beta chains listed below, sequenced in a study of blood T cell repertoires in COVID-19 (dated by TCRdb to 2018 to 2021). Libraries were made using the immunoSEQ multiplex PCR assay. TCRdb provides this immuneACCESS table in a form limited to in-frame rearrangements. Some clones are lacking; in checked studies, under half of them reflect an unresolved V gene, and why the rest are absent is not known. The table for this sample lists roughly 60,000 clones; around 75% of them were counted only once. The ten largest make up roughly 25% of the sample. Source material: peripheral blood. These receptors were taken from a human donor in a cohort sampled during active COVID-19.

The chain links TRBV14 to TRBJ1-2, with D hard to call. V was trimmed by 4 bases and J by 4 bases, leaving 10 bases between them. Germline CDR1 is SGHDN and CDR2 is FVKESK. The CDR3 is 13 amino acids. The CDR3 region has the DNA TGTGCCAGCAGCCCCGGTGGTTCCTATGGCTACACCTTC. Translated: CASSPGGSYGYTF. Complete variable domain (other parts from reference TRBV14 and TRBJ1-2): EAGVTQFPSHSVIEKGQTVTLRCDPISGHDNLYWYRRVMGKEIKFLLHFVKESKQDESGMPNNRFLAERTGGTYSTLKVQPAELEDSGVYFCASSPGGSYGYTFGSGTRLTVV.

In its sample, this clone was seen a few times. This sequence joins TRBV6-5 and TRBJ2-7; 8 bases map to TRBD2. V was clipped by 11 bases and J by 2 bases; unmatched bases: 11. Germline V lookup: CDR1 MNHEY, CDR2 SVGAGI. CDR3 length: 14 residues. CDR3: CAGALAGRTYEQYF. The CDR3, as DNA: TGTGCCGGAGCCTTAGCGGGGCGCACCTACGAGCAGTACTTC.

This clone was detected ten times or more. This chain uses TRBV7-8 with TRBJ1-5; 10 bases match TRBD1. Per the germline V gene, CDR1 is SGHVS and CDR2 is FQNEAQ. V shed 3 bases, J shed 4 bases, and the junction held 3 bases outside the gene matches. CDR3 length: 15 amino acids. CDR3 sequence reads: CASSLGQGRNQPQHF. CDR3 nucleotide sequence: TGTGCCAGCAGCTTGGGACAGGGGCGGAATCAGCCCCAGCATTTT.

The V gene is TRBV5-1, the J gene TRBJ2-2; tentative D call: TRBD1 (5 bases). The CDR3 covers 15 residues. Germline CDR1 and CDR2: SGHRS and YFSETQ. With 0 bases removed from V and 6 bases from J, the gap between germline ends came to 12 bases. CDR3: CASSLENRLSGELFF. DNA for the CDR3: TGCGCCAGCAGCTTGGAAAACAGGCTGTCCGGGGAGCTGTTTTTT.

V gene TRBV5-5 combines with J gene TRBJ2-2, with a tentative D call TRBD2 (5 bases). The CDR3 runs 15 residues. The germline CDR1 and CDR2 sequences are SGHKS and YYEKEE (reference sequence). Trimming cost V 1 base and J 4 bases, with 11 bases left between them. The CDR3 loop reads CASSLKLRGTGELFF. CDR3 DNA: TGTGCCAGCAGCTTGAAGCTCCGGGGCACCGGGGAGCTGTTTTTT.

The CDR3 here is CASSQFTVNTEAFF. CDR3 bases: TGTGCCAGCAGCCAATTCACAGTGAACACTGAAGCTTTCTTT. V is TRBV16 and J is TRBJ1-1; the D is unclear. The CDR3 runs to 14 residues. The V end was cut by 1 base, the J end by 0 bases, with 6 bases between. Germline loops: CDR1 KGHSY, CDR2 FQNENV.

The genes are TRBV5-4 and TRBJ1-2; 8 bases fit TRBD1. The CDR3 runs to 15 residues. CDR1 and CDR2 from the germline V gene are SGHNT and YYREEE (reference sequence). V was clipped by 3 bases and J by 3 bases; unmatched bases: 7. This chain's CDR3 is CASSSTGGQDYGYTF. The CDR3 nucleotides are TGTGCCAGCAGCTCAACAGGGGGACAGGACTATGGCTACACCTTC. Supplemented by reference TRBV5-4 and TRBJ1-2, the full variable domain reads ETGVTQSPTHLIKTRGQQVTLRCSSQSGHNTVSWYQQALGQGPQFIFQYYREEENGRGNFPPRFSGLQFPNYSSELNVNALELDDSALYLCASSSTGGQDYGYTFGSGTRLTVV.

This rearrangement joins TRBV19 to TRBJ2-1; tentatively, D is TRBD1 (6 bases). CDR1 and CDR2 (germline): LNHDA, SQIVND (reference sequence). V gave up 3 bases and J gave up 2 bases, with 14 bases separating them. The CDR3 length is 16 residues. The CDR3: CASSITGLPPYNEQFF. The CDR3 DNA reads TGTGCCAGTAGTATCACAGGGCTCCCCCCCTACAATGAGCAGTTCTTC.

As to this clone: This sample includes further DNA sequences coding for the same CDR3. V is TRBV5-1 and J is TRBJ2-1; TRBD2 agrees at 7 bases. J lost 4 bases, V lost 0 bases, and 4 bases had no gene match. In germline, CDR1 is SGHRS, CDR2 YFSETQ. CDR3 size: 15 residues. CDR3 amino acids: CASSLGSGTYNEQFF. The DNA for the CDR3 is TGCGCCAGCAGCTTGGGGAGCGGGACGTACAATGAGCAGTTCTTC.

The chain carries TRBV7-9 and TRBJ1-2, with 7 bases that match TRBD1. J was trimmed by 4 bases and V by 1 base; bases with no gene match: 15. This CDR3 has 18 residues. The germline V gene encodes CDR1 SEHNR and CDR2 FQNEAQ (reference sequence). CDR3 nucleotides: TGTGCCAGCAGCTTAGGATTGAGGACGGACAGGACCACCTATGGCTACACCTTC. Amino acid sequence: CASSLGLRTDRTTYGYTF.

This clone was counted between two and nine times. The rearrangement uses TRBV5-5 and TRBJ1-3; D gene uncertain. Germline V gives CDR1 SGHKS, CDR2 YYEKEE (reference sequence). V was trimmed by 4 bases and J by 1 base, leaving 12 bases between them. The CDR3 is made up of 15 amino acids. The CDR3 spells CASSLLRESGNTIYF. The CDR3 region has the DNA TGTGCCAGCAGCCTCCTCCGGGAATCTGGAAACACCATATATTTT.

The CDR3 reads CASSLKESSSYEQYF. CDR3 bases: TGCGCCAGCAGCTTGAAGGAGTCTTCTTCCTACGAGCAGTACTTC. The chain couples TRBV5-1 to TRBJ2-7; D is unresolved. The CDR3 contains 15 residues. The ends were cut back, 1 base at V and 1 base at J, with 12 bases in the middle. Per germline, CDR1 SGHRS and CDR2 YFSETQ.

The V gene is TRBV5-4, the J gene TRBJ2-5; 11 bases agree with TRBD2. Germline CDR1 SGHNT, CDR2 YYREEE (reference sequence). The CDR3 is 16 residues long. V trimming: 0 bases; J trimming: 2 bases; junction bases outside the gene matches: 3. This CDR3 is CASSLGGLAVQETQYF. In nucleotides, the CDR3 is TGTGCCAGCAGCTTGGGGGGACTAGCGGTTCAAGAGACCCAGTACTTC.

This clone turned up a few times. This chain joins TRBV19 and TRBJ2-7; 8 nucleotides match TRBD2. The CDR3 is 16 amino acids. Germline lookup yields CDR1 LNHDA and CDR2 SQIVND (reference sequence). J gave up 6 bases and V 7 bases, and 17 bases lay outside the gene matches. This chain's CDR3 is CASTPTGAGGRSEQYF. CDR3 nucleotides: TGTGCCAGTACCCCCACCGGGGCGGGGGGACGTAGCGAGCAGTACTTC.

V gene TRBV9 combines with J gene TRBJ2-7, with D possibly being TRBD1 (6 bases). Germline assignment: CDR1 SGDLS and CDR2 YYNGEE. V lost 7 bases, J lost 5 bases, and 16 bases lay in between. This CDR3 contains 13 residues. In DNA form, the CDR3 reads TGTGCCAGCTCCAGGACAGTCTTCGACGAGCAGTACTTC. Translated: CASSRTVFDEQYF.

This clone was counted only a few times. The CDR3 nucleotides read TGTGCCAGCAGTTACTACAGGGGTGGGAATTCACCCCTCCACTTT. It is translated as CASSYYRGGNSPLHF. V gene TRBV27 combines with J gene TRBJ1-6, with 7 bases fitting TRBD1. Germline CDR1 is MNHEY and CDR2 is SMNVEV (reference sequence). The CDR3 covers 15 residues. J gave up 7 bases and V 4 bases, and 7 bases lay outside the gene matches.

In this sample, this clone turned up a few times. The chain uses TRBV7-9 and TRBJ2-2; 11 nucleotides align to TRBD2. After removal of 7 bases from V and 3 bases from J, the junction contained 7 bases not matched to a gene. Germline CDR1 reads SEHNR; CDR2 reads FQNEAQ (reference sequence). The CDR3 sequence is 16 residues long. The CDR3 reads CASTKSTSGDTGELFF. As DNA, the CDR3 is TGTGCCAGCACCAAGTCGACTAGCGGGGACACCGGGGAGCTGTTTTTT. Full variable domain (remainder filled in from reference TRBV7-9 and TRBJ2-2): DTGVSQNPRHKITKRGQNVTFRCDPISEHNRLYWYRQTLGQGPEFLTYFQNEAQLEKSRLLSDRFSAERPKGSFSTLEIQRTEQGDSAMYLCASTKSTSGDTGELFFGEGSRLTVL.